A single sample gave rise to the 13 T cell receptor beta chains below, sequenced in a study of identical twins. One entry per CDR3 protein results from TCRdb running MiXCR on the 5' RACE reads. The table shows hundreds of thousands of distinct CDR3 sequences, with roughly 6.2% occurring only once. The sample consisted of naive T cells sorted from blood. The receptor source for this set is a man younger than 35 in good health.

The chain uses TRBV20-1 and TRBJ1-1; D perhaps matches TRBD1 (5 bases). V dropped 6 bases and J dropped 3 bases, with 14 bases sitting between them. CDR1 is DFQATT and CDR2 is SNEGSKA in the germline V gene (reference sequence). The CDR3 runs to 13 residues. The CDR3 DNA is TGCAGTGCCCCGGGAGGGGATCACACTGAAGCTTTCTTT. It codes for CSAPGGDHTEAFF.

This clonotype was seen repeatedly, ten times or more. The chain is built from TRBV20-1 and TRBJ2-1; 9 nucleotides agree with TRBD2. Germline V lookup: CDR1 DFQATT, CDR2 SNEGSKA (reference sequence). V lost 0 bases and J lost 7; bases outside the gene matches: 7. The CDR3 runs 15 residues. CDR3 bases: TGCAGTGCTAGAGATATAGCGGGAGATCCTAATGAGCAGTTCTTC. This encodes CSARDIAGDPNEQFF.

This clonotype was seen many times. This chain joins TRBV20-1 and TRBJ2-5; D remains unclear. Trimming shortened V by 0 bases and J by 5 bases, and 7 bases separated the two germline ends. Germline V CDR1 and CDR2: DFQATT, SNEGSKA (reference sequence). The CDR3 length is 12 residues. Written as DNA, the CDR3 is TGCAGTGCTAGAGACCAGGCGGAGACCCAGTACTTC. This encodes CSARDQAETQYF.

Comment on this clonotype: A much larger clone lies one base from this, so it may be a read error. The rearrangement joins TRBV7-9 to TRBJ2-1; TRBD2 matches at 7 bases. Germline V lookup: CDR1 SEHNR, CDR2 FQNEAQ (reference sequence). The CDR3 length is 14 residues. The CDR3 loop reads CSSSLGGSGNEQFF. The CDR3 DNA reads as TGTTCCAGCAGCTTAGGCGGGAGTGGGAATGAGCAGTTCTTC.

This clonotype was picked up many times. The V gene is TRBV20-1, the J gene TRBJ1-2; no clear D. CDR1 is DFQATT, CDR2 SNEGSKA, per germline (reference sequence). The CDR3 is 14 amino acids. V gave up 3 bases and J gave up 3 bases, with 14 bases separating them. The CDR3 protein is CSARYQLPDYGYTF. Here the CDR3 DNA reads TGCAGTGCTAGGTATCAGCTCCCTGACTATGGCTACACCTTC.

The V call is TRBV25-1, the J call TRBJ2-1, with 10 positions matching TRBD2. The CDR3 is 16 amino acids. Trimming removed 2 bases from V and 7 bases from J; junction bases left unmatched: 8. Germline lookup yields CDR1 MGHDK and CDR2 SYGVNS. The chain's CDR3 is CASSEHIAGGRNEQFF. DNA of the CDR3: TGTGCCAGCAGTGAACATATAGCGGGAGGTCGGAATGAGCAGTTCTTC.

This clonotype was observed at least ten times. V and J are TRBV25-1 and TRBJ2-3; D tentatively reads TRBD1 or TRBD2 (5 bases each). Germline assignment: CDR1 MGHDK and CDR2 SYGVNS. The CDR3 is 14 residues long. V shed 8 bases and J shed 3 bases, with 15 bases lying between them. The CDR3 here is CASGRDGVTDTQYF. The CDR3 DNA reads TGTGCCAGCGGCCGGGACGGAGTGACAGATACGCAGTATTTT.

At least ten counts were recorded for this clonotype. V usage is TRBV6-1 and J usage is TRBJ2-5; D unclear. CDR1 is MNHNS and CDR2 is SASEGT in the germline V gene. This CDR3 region has 13 residues. V was cut by 4 bases and J by 5 bases, with 11 bases left in between. CDR3 loop: CASSASRWETQYF. CDR3 DNA sequence: TGTGCCAGCAGTGCTTCTAGATGGGAGACCCAGTACTTC.

This clonotype was seen more than once but under ten times. This chain connects TRBV6-5 to TRBJ2-3; TRBD1 matches 8 bases. V dropped 0 bases and J dropped 8; count of bases not matched to a gene: 1. The germline V gene encodes CDR1 MNHEY and CDR2 SVGAGI. The CDR3 runs to 13 residues. CDR3 bases: TGTGCCAGCAGTTACTCTACAGGGGGTACGCAGTATTTT. Translating gives CASSYSTGGTQYF.

This chain uses TRBV18 with TRBJ2-1, with D perhaps TRBD2 (5 bases). Looked up from germline, CDR1 is KGHSH and CDR2 is LQKENI. This CDR3 comprises 19 residues. The germline V and J ends were trimmed by 5 bases and 4 bases, with 27 bases remaining between them. CDR3 residues: CASSSRQDAGPPYYNEQFF. CDR3 in DNA: TGTGCCAGCTCATCCCGACAAGATGCGGGCCCCCCTTATTACAATGAGCAGTTCTTC.

The chain recombines TRBV7-3 with TRBJ2-2, with D perhaps TRBD1 (5 bases). The V end lost 1 base, the J end lost 5 bases, and 20 bases lay between the germline ends. The germline gives CDR1 SGHTA, CDR2 FQGTGA. This CDR3 has 18 amino acids. CDR3 protein: CASSLITGPGSGTGELFF. DNA for the CDR3: TGTGCCAGCAGCTTAATTACCGGGCCAGGGTCCGGAACCGGGGAGCTGTTTTTT.

Only a few counts were recorded for this clonotype. The chain recombines TRBV28 with TRBJ2-1, with 7 positions matching TRBD1. The CDR3 loop spans 14 amino acids. Germline V gene lookup returns CDR1 MDHEN and CDR2 SYDVKM. The V gene end was trimmed by 5 bases and the J gene end by 2 bases; junction bases not matched to a gene: 3. CDR3 in amino acids: CASSQGQPYNEQFF. The CDR3 DNA reads as TGTGCCAGCAGTCAGGGACAGCCCTACAATGAGCAGTTCTTC.

This clonotype was seen ten or more times. The J gene is TRBJ1-1, the V gene TRBV12-3 or TRBV12-4; 10 nucleotides align to TRBD1. V gave up 8 bases and J gave up 5 bases; unmatched junction bases: 17. CDR3 size: 17 residues. The CDR3 sequence is CASGGPGQGILVTEAFF. For the CDR3, the DNA is TGTGCCAGCGGGGGACCGGGACAGGGGATCTTAGTTACTGAAGCTTTCTTT.